The text below deals with one TCR beta chain. Clones were sequenced by immunoSEQ multiplex PCR, and TCRdb holds only the in-frame ones, with some missing. The sample contains a few hundred thousand clones, roughly 88% of which appear only once. The data were obtained in a study of blood T cell repertoires in COVID-19. Study-wide background: The cDNA or gDNA used as material had been derived from T cells, B-cell-depleted T cells, or PBMCs.

The CDR3 runs to 17 residues. Looked up from germline, CDR1 is MNHEY and CDR2 is SVGEGT. Trimming left V 4 bases short and J 7 bases short, with 26 bases between. The receptor was derived from a man between 18 and 29 years old with active or convalescent COVID-19. The sequencing input was peripheral blood. This chain joins TRBV6-2 or TRBV6-3 and TRBJ2-7; weak D call: TRBD1 (6 bases). CDR3 amino acids: CASSSHRARQVGGEQYF. The CDR3 DNA is TGTGCCAGCAGTTCCCATCGGGCCCGACAGGTAGGTGGAGAGCAGTACTTC.